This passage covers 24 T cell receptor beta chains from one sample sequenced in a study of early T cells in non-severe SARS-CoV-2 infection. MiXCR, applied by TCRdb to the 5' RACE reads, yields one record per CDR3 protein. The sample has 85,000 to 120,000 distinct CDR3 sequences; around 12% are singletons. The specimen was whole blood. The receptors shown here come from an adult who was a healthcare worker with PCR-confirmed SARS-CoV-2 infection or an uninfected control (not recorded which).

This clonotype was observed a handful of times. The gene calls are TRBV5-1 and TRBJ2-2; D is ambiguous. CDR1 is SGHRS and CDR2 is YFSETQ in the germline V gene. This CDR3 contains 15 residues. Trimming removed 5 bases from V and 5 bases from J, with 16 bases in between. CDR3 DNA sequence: TGCGCCAGCAGTCCCAGTCCGACTCGGACCGGGGAGCTGTTTTTT. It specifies CASSPSPTRTGELFF.

The DNA for the CDR3 is TGCAGTGCTAGATTTACGGGGTCCTACGAGCAGTACTTC. Protein: CSARFTGSYEQYF. This chain uses TRBV20-1 with TRBJ2-7, with D maybe TRBD2 (5 bases). The CDR3 runs to 13 residues. Germline V gene lookup returns CDR1 DFQATT and CDR2 SNEGSKA (reference sequence). Deletions cut 2 bases from V and 1 base from J, with 9 bases between.

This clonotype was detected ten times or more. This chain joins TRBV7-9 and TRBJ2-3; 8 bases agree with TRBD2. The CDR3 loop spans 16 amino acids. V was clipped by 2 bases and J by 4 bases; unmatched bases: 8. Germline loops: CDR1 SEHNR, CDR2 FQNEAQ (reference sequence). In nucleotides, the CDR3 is TGTGCCAGCAGCTTACGTGGGACTAGTGGGGCAGATACGCAGTATTTT. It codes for CASSLRGTSGADTQYF.

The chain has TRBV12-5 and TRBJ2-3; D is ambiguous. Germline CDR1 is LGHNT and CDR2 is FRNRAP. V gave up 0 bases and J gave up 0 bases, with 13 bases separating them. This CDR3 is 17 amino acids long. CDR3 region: CASGLVPGPESTDTQYF. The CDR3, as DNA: TGTGCTAGTGGTTTGGTACCTGGACCCGAAAGCACAGATACGCAGTATTTT.

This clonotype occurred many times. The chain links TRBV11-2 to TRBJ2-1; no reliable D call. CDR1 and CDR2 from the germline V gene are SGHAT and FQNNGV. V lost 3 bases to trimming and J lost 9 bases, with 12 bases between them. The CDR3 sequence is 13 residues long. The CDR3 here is CASSLSQVGEQFF. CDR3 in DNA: TGTGCCAGCAGCTTGAGTCAAGTCGGTGAGCAGTTCTTC.

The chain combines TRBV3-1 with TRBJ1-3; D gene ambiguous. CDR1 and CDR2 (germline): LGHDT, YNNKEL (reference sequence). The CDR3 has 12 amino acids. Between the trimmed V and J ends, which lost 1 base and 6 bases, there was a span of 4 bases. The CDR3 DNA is TGTGCCAGCAGCCAAGCTGAAAACACCATATATTTT. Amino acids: CASSQAENTIYF.

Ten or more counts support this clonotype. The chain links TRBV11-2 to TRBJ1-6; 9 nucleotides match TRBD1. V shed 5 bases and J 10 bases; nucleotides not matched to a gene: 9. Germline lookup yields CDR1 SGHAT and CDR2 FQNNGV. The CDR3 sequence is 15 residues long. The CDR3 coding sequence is TGTGCCAGCAGCCCACAGGGGGCAGGGGGCTCACCCCTCCACTTT. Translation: CASSPQGAGGSPLHF.

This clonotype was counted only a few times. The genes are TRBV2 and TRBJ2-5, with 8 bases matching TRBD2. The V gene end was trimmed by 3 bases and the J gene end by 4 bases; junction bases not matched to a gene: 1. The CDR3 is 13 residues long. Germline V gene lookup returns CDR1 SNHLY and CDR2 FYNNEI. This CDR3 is CASSDLAGETQYF. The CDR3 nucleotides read TGTGCCAGCAGTGACCTAGCGGGAGAGACCCAGTACTTC.

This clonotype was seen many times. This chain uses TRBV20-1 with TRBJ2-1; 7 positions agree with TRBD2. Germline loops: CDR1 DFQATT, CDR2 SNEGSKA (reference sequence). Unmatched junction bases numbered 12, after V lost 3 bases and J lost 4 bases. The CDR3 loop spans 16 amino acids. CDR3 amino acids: CSARGDSSGNYNEQFF. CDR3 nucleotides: TGCAGTGCTAGGGGAGATTCTAGCGGAAATTACAATGAGCAGTTCTTC.

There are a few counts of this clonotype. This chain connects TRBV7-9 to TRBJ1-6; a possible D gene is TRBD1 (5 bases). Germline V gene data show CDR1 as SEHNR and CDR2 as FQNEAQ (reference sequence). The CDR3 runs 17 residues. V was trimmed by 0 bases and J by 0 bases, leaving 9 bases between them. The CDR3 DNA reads TGTGCCAGCAGCTTAGCGCAGGGTAGCTCCTATAATTCACCCCTCCACTTT. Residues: CASSLAQGSSYNSPLHF.

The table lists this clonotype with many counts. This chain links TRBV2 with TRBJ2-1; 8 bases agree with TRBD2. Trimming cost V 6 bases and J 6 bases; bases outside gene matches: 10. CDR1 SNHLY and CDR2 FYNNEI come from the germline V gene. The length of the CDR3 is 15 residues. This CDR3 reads CASSSGREEGNEQFF. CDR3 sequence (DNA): TGTGCCAGCAGCAGCGGGCGGGAGGAGGGCAATGAGCAGTTCTTC.

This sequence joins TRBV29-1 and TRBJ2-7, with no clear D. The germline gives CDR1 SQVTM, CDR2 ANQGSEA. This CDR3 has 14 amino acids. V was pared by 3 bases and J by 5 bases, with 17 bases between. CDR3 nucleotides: TGCAGCGTTGACAAAGGTTTTGGAAACGACGAGCAGTACTTC. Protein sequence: CSVDKGFGNDEQYF.

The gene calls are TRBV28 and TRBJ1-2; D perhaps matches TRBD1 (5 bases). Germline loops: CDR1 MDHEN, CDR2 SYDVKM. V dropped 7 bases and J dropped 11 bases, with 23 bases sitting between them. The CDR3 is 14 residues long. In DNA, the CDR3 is TGTGCCAGCAACCCCCCGGGACCGGGCTTGGCGTACACCTTC. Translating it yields CASNPPGPGLAYTF.

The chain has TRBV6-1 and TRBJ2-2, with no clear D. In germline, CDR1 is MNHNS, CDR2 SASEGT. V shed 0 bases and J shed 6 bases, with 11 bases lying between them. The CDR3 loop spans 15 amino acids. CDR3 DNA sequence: TGTGCCAGCAGTGAAGCGGCTGGAGCCGCCGGGGAGCTGTTTTTT. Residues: CASSEAAGAAGELFF.

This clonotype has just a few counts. CDR3 amino acids: CSARPSGSRGEGTQYF. The CDR3 bases are TGCAGTGCTAGACCTAGCGGGAGTAGGGGGGAGGGGACCCAGTACTTC. The rearrangement links TRBV20-1 to TRBJ2-5, with 10 bases matching TRBD2. Germline V lookup: CDR1 DFQATT, CDR2 SNEGSKA (reference sequence). The trim removed 2 bases at V and 7 bases at J, leaving 13 bases unmatched. There are 16 residues in the CDR3.

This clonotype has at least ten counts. The CDR3 spells CASSARDLETQYF. The DNA for the CDR3 is TGTGCCAGCAGCGCACGGGACCTAGAGACCCAGTACTTC. The chain carries TRBV7-9 and TRBJ2-5; D may be TRBD1 or TRBD2 (5 bases each). Trimming left V 5 bases short and J 4 bases short, with 11 bases between. Per germline, CDR1 SEHNR and CDR2 FQNEAQ (reference sequence). The CDR3 covers 13 residues.

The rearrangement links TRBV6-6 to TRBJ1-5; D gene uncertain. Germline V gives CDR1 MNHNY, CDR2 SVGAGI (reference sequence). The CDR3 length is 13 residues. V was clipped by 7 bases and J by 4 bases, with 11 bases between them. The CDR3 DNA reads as TGTGCCAGCATGGGAGGCTCAAATCAGCCCCAGCATTTT. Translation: CASMGGSNQPQHF.

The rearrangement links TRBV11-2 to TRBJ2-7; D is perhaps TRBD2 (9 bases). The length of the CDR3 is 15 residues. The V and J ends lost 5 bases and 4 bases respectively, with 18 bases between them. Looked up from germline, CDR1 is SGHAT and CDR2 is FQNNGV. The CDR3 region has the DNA TGTGCCAGCAGCGCCCAGGGGGCGGGAGGGTACGAGCAGTACTTC. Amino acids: CASSAQGAGGYEQYF.

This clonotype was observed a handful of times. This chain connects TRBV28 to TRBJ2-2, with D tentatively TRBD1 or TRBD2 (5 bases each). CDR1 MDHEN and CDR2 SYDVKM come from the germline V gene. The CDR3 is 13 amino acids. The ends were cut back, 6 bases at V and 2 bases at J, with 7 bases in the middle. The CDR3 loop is CASRGTNTGELFF. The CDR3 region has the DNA TGTGCCAGCAGGGGGACCAACACCGGGGAGCTGTTTTTT.

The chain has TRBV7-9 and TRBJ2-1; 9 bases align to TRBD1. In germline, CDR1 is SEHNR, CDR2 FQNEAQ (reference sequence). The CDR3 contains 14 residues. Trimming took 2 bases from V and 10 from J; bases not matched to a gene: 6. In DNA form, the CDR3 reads TGTGCCAGCAGCTTAAGGGACAGGGTAGGGGAGCAGTTCTTC. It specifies CASSLRDRVGEQFF.

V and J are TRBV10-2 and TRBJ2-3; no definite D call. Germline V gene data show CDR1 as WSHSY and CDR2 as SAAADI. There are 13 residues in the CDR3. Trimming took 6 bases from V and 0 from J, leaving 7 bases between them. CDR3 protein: CASRTPSTDTQYF. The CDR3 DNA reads TGCGCCAGCAGGACTCCTAGCACAGATACGCAGTATTTT.

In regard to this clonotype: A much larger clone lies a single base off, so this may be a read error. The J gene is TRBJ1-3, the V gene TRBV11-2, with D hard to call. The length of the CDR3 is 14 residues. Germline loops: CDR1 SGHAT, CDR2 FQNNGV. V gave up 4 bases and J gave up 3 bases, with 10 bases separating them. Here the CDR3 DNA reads TGTGCCAGCAGCTCTGATTGGGTTGGAAACACCATATATTTT. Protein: CASSSDWVGNTIYF.

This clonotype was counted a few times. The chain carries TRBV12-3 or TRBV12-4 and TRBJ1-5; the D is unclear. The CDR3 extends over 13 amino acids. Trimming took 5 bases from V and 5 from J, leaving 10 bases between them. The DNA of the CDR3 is TGTGCCAGCAGTCACAGTGGGCATCAGCCCCAGCATTTT. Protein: CASSHSGHQPQHF.

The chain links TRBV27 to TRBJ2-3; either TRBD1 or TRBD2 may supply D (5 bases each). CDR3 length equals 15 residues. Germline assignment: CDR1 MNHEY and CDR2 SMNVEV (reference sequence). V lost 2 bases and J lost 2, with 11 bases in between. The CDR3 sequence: CASSLQRGDTDTQYF. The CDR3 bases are TGTGCCAGCAGTTTACAGCGAGGGGACACAGATACGCAGTATTTT.